Below are 11 T cell receptor beta chains sequenced from a single sample in a study of blood T cells in healthy people across ages. PCR was performed a second time for about 7 to 12 cycles using a sample-barcoded 5' primer and a J-beta primer mix. TCRdb recomputed calls from the 5' RACE reads with MiXCR, one row per CDR3 protein. The sample yields 1 million or so distinct CDR3 sequences, under 45% seen once. The sample was blood. These receptors were taken from an older woman in good health.

The chain joins TRBV7-9 to TRBJ2-3; 10 bases are a match to TRBD2. Germline CDR1 is SEHNR and CDR2 is FQNEAQ (reference sequence). The CDR3 consists of 15 residues. V shed 6 bases, J shed 4 bases, and the junction held 7 bases outside the gene matches. The CDR3 DNA is TGTGCCAGCAGGGGGGCTAGCGGGAGAGCAGATACGCAGTATTTT. It translates to CASRGASGRADTQYF. The complete variable domain, with remaining parts taken from reference TRBV7-9 and TRBJ2-3, reads DTGVSQNPRHKITKRGQNVTFRCDPISEHNRLYWYRQTLGQGPEFLTYFQNEAQLEKSRLLSDRFSAERPKGSFSTLEIQRTEQGDSAMYLCASRGASGRADTQYFGPGTRLTVL.

The chain has TRBV12-3 or TRBV12-4 and TRBJ2-1; 14 nucleotides match TRBD2. After removal of 5 bases from V and 15 bases from J, the junction contained 6 bases not matched to a gene. The CDR3 is 13 amino acids. The CDR3 sequence: CASSKGTSGSPFF. CDR3 sequence (DNA): TGTGCCAGCAGTAAGGGGACTAGCGGGAGTCCGTTCTTC.

CDR3 in DNA: TGTGCCAGCAGTCAATGGGGAGGTAGCAGCACAGATACGCAGTATTTT. It encodes CASSQWGGSSTDTQYF. The gene calls are TRBV6-2 or TRBV6-3 and TRBJ2-3, with D possibly matching TRBD2 (6 bases). V dropped 5 bases and J dropped 0 bases, with 15 bases sitting between them. Germline CDR1 is MNHEY and CDR2 is SVGEGT. This CDR3 has 16 amino acids.

The chain has TRBV9 and TRBJ2-5, with 8 bases identical to TRBD1. This CDR3 is built from 15 residues. Trimming cost V 3 bases and J 5 bases; bases outside gene matches: 9. Germline CDR1 is SGDLS and CDR2 is YYNGEE. CDR3 amino acids: CASSEDQGARETQYF. The CDR3 bases are TGTGCCAGCAGCGAAGACCAGGGGGCGCGTGAGACCCAGTACTTC.

This rearrangement joins TRBV7-2 to TRBJ1-2; D remains ambiguous. With 6 bases removed from V and 2 bases from J, the gap between germline ends came to 7 bases. Germline loops: CDR1 SGHTA, CDR2 FQGNSA. The CDR3 loop spans 12 amino acids. The CDR3 reads CASRISNYGYTF. In nucleotides, the CDR3 is TGTGCCAGCAGGATTTCCAACTATGGCTACACCTTC. Complete variable domain (other parts from reference TRBV7-2 and TRBJ1-2): GAGVSQSPSNKVTEKGKDVELRCDPISGHTALYWYRQSLGQGLEFLIYFQGNSAPDKSGLPSDRFSAERTGGSVSTLTIQRTQQEDSAVYLCASRISNYGYTFGSGTRLTVV.

The gene calls are TRBV28 and TRBJ2-4; D might be TRBD2 (5 bases). Germline assignment: CDR1 MDHEN and CDR2 SYDVKM. The CDR3 has 14 residues. V lost 3 bases and J 8 bases, leaving 14 bases between the germline ends. CDR3 nucleotides: TGTGCCAGCAGTTTGAGCCCCCCCGGGGACATTCAGTACTTC. Translation: CASSLSPPGDIQYF.

This clonotype showed up just a few times. The genes are TRBV5-1 and TRBJ2-7; D might be TRBD1 (5 bases). V lost 4 bases and J lost 0, with 20 bases in between. This CDR3 spans 17 amino acids. CDR1 and CDR2 (germline): SGHRS, YFSETQ. The CDR3 nucleotides read TGCGCCAGCAGCAAGGGGTCGCCCAGGACGAGCTCCTACGAGCAGTACTTC. Protein sequence: CASSKGSPRTSSYEQYF.

V is TRBV24-1 and J is TRBJ1-5; D remains unclear. Germline V gene lookup returns CDR1 KGHDR and CDR2 SFDVKD. The CDR3 sequence is 18 residues long. V dropped 0 bases and J dropped 0 bases, with 14 bases sitting between them. CDR3 sequence reads: CATSDLWGDWDSNQPQHF. The CDR3 DNA follows: TGTGCCACCAGTGATTTGTGGGGTGACTGGGATAGCAATCAGCCCCAGCATTTT.

This chain connects TRBV9 to TRBJ2-1; 8 bases fit TRBD2. Trimming cost V 0 bases and J 6 bases; bases outside gene matches: 8. The CDR3 loop spans 16 amino acids. Looked up from germline, CDR1 is SGDLS and CDR2 is YYNGEE. The CDR3, as DNA: TGTGCCAGCAGCGTAGCTCCCGGGAGGGCCCCCAATGAGCAGTTCTTC. Translated, it gives CASSVAPGRAPNEQFF. The full variable domain, rest sourced from reference TRBV9 and TRBJ2-1, is DSGVTQTPKHLITATGQRVTLRCSPRSGDLSVYWYQQSLDQGLQFLIQYYNGEERAKGNILERFSAQQFPDLHSELNLSSLELGDSALYFCASSVAPGRAPNEQFFGPGTRLTVL.

At least ten counts were recorded for this clonotype. The chain employs TRBV7-2 and TRBJ2-5, with 7 bases aligning to TRBD2. Germline V CDR1 and CDR2: SGHTA, FQGNSA. The CDR3 consists of 16 residues. Germline trimming cut 5 bases from V and 3 bases from J; bases unmatched to any gene: 12. In nucleotides, the CDR3 is TGTGCCAGCAGCCCCGGGGTACTAGCGCAAAAAGAGACCCAGTACTTC. Protein product: CASSPGVLAQKETQYF.

The genes are TRBV5-1 and TRBJ2-3; 10 positions match TRBD2. Losses at the gene ends were 4 bases for V and 7 bases for J; bases not matched to a gene: 18. Germline CDR1 and CDR2: SGHRS and YFSETQ. The CDR3 loop spans 18 amino acids. This CDR3 reads CASSQGASGSFVANTQYF. The CDR3 DNA reads as TGCGCCAGCAGCCAAGGGGCTAGCGGGAGCTTCGTTGCCAATACGCAGTATTTT.